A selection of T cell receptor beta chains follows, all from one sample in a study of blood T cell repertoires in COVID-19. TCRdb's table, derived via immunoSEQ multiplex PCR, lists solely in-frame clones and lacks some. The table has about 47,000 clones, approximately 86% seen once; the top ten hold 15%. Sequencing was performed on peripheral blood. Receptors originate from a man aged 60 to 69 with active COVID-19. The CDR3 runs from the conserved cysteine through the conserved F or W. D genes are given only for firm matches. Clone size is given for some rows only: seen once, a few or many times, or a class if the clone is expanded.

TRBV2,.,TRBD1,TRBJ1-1,CASTWTGGNTEAFF,TGTGCCAGCACCTGGACAGGGGGGAACACTGAAGCTTTCTTT
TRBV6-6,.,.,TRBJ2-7,CASSYSTGYEQYF,TGTGCCAGCAGTTACTCGACCGGGTACGAGCAGTACTTC
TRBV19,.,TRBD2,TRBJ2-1,CASNRGGLSSYNEQFF,TGTGCCAGTAATCGCGGGGGGTTGAGCTCCTACAATGAGCAGTTCTTC
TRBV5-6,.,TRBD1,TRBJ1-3,CASSRGDRGNTIYF,TGTGCCAGCAGCCGAGGGGACAGGGGAAACACCATATATTTT
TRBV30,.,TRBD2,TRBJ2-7,CAWTKLAGKSYEQYF,TGTGCCTGGACGAAACTAGCGGGAAAAAGCTACGAGCAGTACTTC
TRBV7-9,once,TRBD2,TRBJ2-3,CASSLGLAGGTDTQYF,TGTGCCAGCAGCTTAGGACTAGCGGGAGGTACAGATACGCAGTATTTT
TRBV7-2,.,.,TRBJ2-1,CASSLEENSYNEQFF,TGTGCCAGCAGCTTGGAGGAGAACTCCTACAATGAGCAGTTCTTC
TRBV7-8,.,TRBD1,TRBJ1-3,CASSQGGGRRNTIYF,TGTGCCAGCAGCCAAGGGGGCGGAAGAAGAAACACCATATATTTT
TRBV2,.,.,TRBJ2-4,CASSPVLAKNIQYF,TGTGCCAGCTCCCCAGTGCTAGCCAAAAACATTCAGTACTTC
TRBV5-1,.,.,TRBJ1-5,CASSKGVGSNQPQHF,TGCGCCAGCAGCAAAGGGGTGGGGAGCAATCAGCCCCAGCATTTT
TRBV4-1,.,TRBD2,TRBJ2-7,CASSQARGGTDYEQYF,TGCGCCAGCAGCCAAGCGCGGGGGGGGACTGATTACGAGCAGTACTTC
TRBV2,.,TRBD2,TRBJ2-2,CATQLAVNTGELFF,TGTGCCACCCAACTAGCGGTTAACACCGGGGAGCTGTTTTTT
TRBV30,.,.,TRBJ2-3,CAWTTTGADTQYF,TGTGCCTGGACGACAACCGGGGCAGATACGCAGTATTTT
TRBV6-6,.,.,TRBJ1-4,CASRLPATNEKLFF,TGTGCCAGCAGACTCCCCGCAACTAATGAAAAACTGTTTTTT
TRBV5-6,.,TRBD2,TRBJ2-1,CASSYTSGGYNEQFF,TGTGCCAGCAGCTATACTAGCGGGGGGTACAATGAGCAGTTCTTC
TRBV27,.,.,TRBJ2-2,CASGRAPTGIKNTGELFF,TGTGCCAGCGGGAGAGCCCCGACAGGTATCAAGAACACCGGGGAGCTGTTTTTT
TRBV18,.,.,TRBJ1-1,CASSPGAGPEAFF,TGTGCCAGCTCACCGGGAGCAGGCCCTGAAGCTTTCTTT
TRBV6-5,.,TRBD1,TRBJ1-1,CASSLPTGLSGAFF,TGTGCCAGCAGTCTCCCGACAGGGCTGAGCGGAGCTTTCTTT
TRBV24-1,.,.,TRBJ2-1,CATSDQTGSYNEQFF,TGTGCCACCAGTGATCAAACAGGATCCTACAATGAGCAGTTCTTC
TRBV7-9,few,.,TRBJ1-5,CASSLDGPQPQHF,TGTGCCAGCAGCTTAGATGGCCCTCAGCCCCAGCATTTT
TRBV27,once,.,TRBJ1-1,CASSFGGGTEAFF,TGTGCCAGCAGTTTCGGGGGGGGCACTGAAGCTTTCTTT
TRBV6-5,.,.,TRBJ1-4,CASSRTAATNEKLFF,TGTGCCAGCAGCCGAACAGCCGCAACTAATGAAAAACTGTTTTTT
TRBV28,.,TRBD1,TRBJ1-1,CASSFQGGQGTEAFF,TGTGCCAGCAGCTTCCAGGGGGGCCAGGGGACTGAAGCTTTCTTT
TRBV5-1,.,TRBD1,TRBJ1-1,CASSGQGPMNTEAFF,TGCGCCAGCTCGGGACAGGGGCCCATGAACACTGAAGCTTTCTTT
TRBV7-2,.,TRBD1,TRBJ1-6,CASSLVASGMGTGVSPLHF,TGTGCCAGCAGCTTAGTCGCCTCCGGGATGGGGACAGGGGTTTCACCCCTCCACTTT
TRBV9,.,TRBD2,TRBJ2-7,CASSVSSGIHEQYF,TGTGCCAGCAGCGTTTCTAGCGGGATTCACGAGCAGTACTTC
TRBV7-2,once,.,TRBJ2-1,CASSAHNEQFF,TGTGCCAGCAGCGCGCACAATGAGCAGTTCTTC